The rows below give T cell receptor beta chains drawn from one sample of a study of early T cells in non-severe SARS-CoV-2 infection. TCRdb reprocessed the 5' RACE reads with MiXCR, giving one entry per CDR3 protein. The table lists over 30,000 distinct CDR3 sequences, around 4% of them singletons. Sequencing input: whole blood. These receptors were collected from an adult who was a healthcare worker with PCR-confirmed SARS-CoV-2 infection or an uninfected control (not recorded which). Each CDR3 is given with its conserved first and last residue. The order of the fields is D gene, clone size, V gene, J gene, CDR3 protein, CDR3 DNA. D genes are given only for firm matches. Only part of the rows carry a size: once, few, many, or a class if the clone is expanded.

d_gene: -; abundance: few; v_gene: TRBV5-1; j_gene: TRBJ1-2; CDR3aa: CASSLAEDYTF; CDR3nt: TGCGCCAGCAGCTTGGCGGAGGACTACACCTTC
d_gene: TRBD1; abundance: many; v_gene: TRBV12-3/TRBV12-4; j_gene: TRBJ2-1; CDR3aa: CASSLGQGGGYEQFF; CDR3nt: TGTGCCAGCAGCCTCGGACAGGGGGGAGGGTATGAGCAGTTCTTC
d_gene: TRBD1; abundance: many; v_gene: TRBV7-9; j_gene: TRBJ2-7; CDR3aa: CASSPRDSHYEQYF; CDR3nt: TGTGCCAGCAGTCCCCGGGACAGTCACTACGAGCAGTACTTC
d_gene: TRBD2; abundance: many; v_gene: TRBV19; j_gene: TRBJ2-1; CDR3aa: CASKLAGGVTYNEQFF; CDR3nt: TGTGCCAGTAAGCTAGCGGGAGGAGTAACCTACAATGAGCAGTTCTTC
d_gene: -; abundance: many; v_gene: TRBV27; j_gene: TRBJ2-1; CDR3aa: CASSLSTRGAVEQFF; CDR3nt: TGTGCCAGCAGTTTGTCTACTAGGGGGGCGGTTGAGCAGTTCTTC
d_gene: TRBD2; abundance: many; v_gene: TRBV12-3/TRBV12-4; j_gene: TRBJ2-1; CDR3aa: CASSPGTSGRWDEQFF; CDR3nt: TGTGCCAGCAGTCCCGGGACTAGCGGGAGGTGGGATGAGCAGTTCTTC
d_gene: -; abundance: many; v_gene: TRBV10-3; j_gene: TRBJ2-7; CDR3aa: CAIKQNSYEQYF; CDR3nt: TGTGCCATCAAACAGAACTCCTACGAGCAGTACTTC
d_gene: -; abundance: -; v_gene: TRBV12-3/TRBV12-4; j_gene: TRBJ2-7; CDR3aa: CASSSTGSSYEQYF; CDR3nt: TGTGCCAGCAGTTCCACCGGGAGCTCCTACGAGCAGTACTTC
d_gene: -; abundance: many; v_gene: TRBV20-1; j_gene: TRBJ1-6; CDR3aa: CSARRFAQNNSPLHF; CDR3nt: TGCAGTGCTAGGAGATTCGCACAGAATAATTCACCCCTCCACTTT
d_gene: -; abundance: many; v_gene: TRBV7-2; j_gene: TRBJ2-1; CDR3aa: CASSFANNEQFF; CDR3nt: TGTGCCAGCAGCTTTGCAAACAATGAGCAGTTCTTC
d_gene: -; abundance: many; v_gene: TRBV28; j_gene: TRBJ2-4; CDR3aa: CASSFSDLAKNIQYF; CDR3nt: TGTGCCAGCAGTTTCAGCGATCTAGCCAAAAACATTCAGTACTTC
d_gene: -; abundance: many; v_gene: TRBV29-1; j_gene: TRBJ2-2; CDR3aa: CSVEETGFGELFF; CDR3nt: TGCAGCGTTGAAGAGACTGGGTTCGGGGAGCTGTTTTTT
d_gene: -; abundance: -; v_gene: TRBV29-1; j_gene: TRBJ2-3; CDR3aa: CSVEVGRGSLRGTDTQYF; CDR3nt: TGCAGCGTTGAAGTTGGGCGGGGCAGTCTAAGGGGCACAGATACGCAGTATTTT
d_gene: -; abundance: few; v_gene: TRBV20-1; j_gene: TRBJ2-1; CDR3aa: CSANQGYEQFF; CDR3nt: TGCAGTGCTAACCAGGGATACGAGCAGTTCTTC
d_gene: -; abundance: many; v_gene: TRBV7-6; j_gene: TRBJ2-7; CDR3aa: CASSGGTSNSYEQYF; CDR3nt: TGTGCCAGCAGCGGAGGGACGTCCAACTCCTACGAGCAGTACTTC
d_gene: TRBD1; abundance: many; v_gene: TRBV11-2; j_gene: TRBJ1-6; CDR3aa: CASSWTGTASYNSPLHF; CDR3nt: TGTGCCAGCAGCTGGACCGGGACAGCCTCCTATAATTCACCCCTCCACTTT
d_gene: -; abundance: many; v_gene: TRBV7-2; j_gene: TRBJ2-7; CDR3aa: CASSLTQGGSYEQYF; CDR3nt: TGTGCCAGCAGCCTCACCCAGGGCGGCTCCTACGAGCAGTACTTC
d_gene: -; abundance: -; v_gene: TRBV5-6; j_gene: TRBJ2-7; CDR3aa: CASSSRDPGEQYF; CDR3nt: TGTGCCAGCAGCTCGCGGGACCCCGGGGAGCAGTACTTC
d_gene: -; abundance: many; v_gene: TRBV7-9; j_gene: TRBJ1-5; CDR3aa: CASSLVDSNQPQHF; CDR3nt: TGTGCCAGCAGCTTAGTGGATAGCAATCAGCCCCAGCATTTT
d_gene: -; abundance: many; v_gene: TRBV20-1; j_gene: TRBJ2-7; CDR3aa: CSARHPPRQGGTYEQYF; CDR3nt: TGCAGTGCTAGACATCCGCCCAGACAGGGAGGGACCTACGAGCAGTACTTC
d_gene: TRBD1; abundance: -; v_gene: TRBV7-6; j_gene: TRBJ2-1; CDR3aa: CASSLGTGGDEQFF; CDR3nt: TGTGCCAGCAGCTTAGGGACAGGGGGCGATGAGCAGTTCTTC
d_gene: -; abundance: many; v_gene: TRBV7-8; j_gene: TRBJ2-2; CDR3aa: CASSSGLRTGELFF; CDR3nt: TGTGCCAGCAGCTCAGGGCTGCGGACCGGGGAGCTGTTTTTT